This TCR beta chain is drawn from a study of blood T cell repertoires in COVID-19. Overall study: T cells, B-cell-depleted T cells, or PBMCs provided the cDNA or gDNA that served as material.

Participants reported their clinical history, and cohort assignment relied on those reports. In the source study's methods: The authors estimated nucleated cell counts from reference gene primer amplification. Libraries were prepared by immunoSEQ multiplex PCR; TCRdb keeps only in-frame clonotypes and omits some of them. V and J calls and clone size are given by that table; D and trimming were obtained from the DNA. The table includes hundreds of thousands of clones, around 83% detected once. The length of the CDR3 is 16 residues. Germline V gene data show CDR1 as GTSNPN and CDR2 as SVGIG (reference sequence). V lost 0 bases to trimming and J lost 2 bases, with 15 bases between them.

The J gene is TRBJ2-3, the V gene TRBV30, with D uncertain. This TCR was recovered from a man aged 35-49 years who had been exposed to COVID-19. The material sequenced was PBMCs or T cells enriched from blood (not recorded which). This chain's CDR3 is CAWSVGLKSYTDTQYF. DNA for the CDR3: TGTGCCTGGAGTGTTGGCTTAAAGTCTTACACAGATACGCAGTATTTT.